Listed here is a single T cell receptor (beta chain). The CDR3 contains 16 residues. The germline gives CDR1 SGHTA, CDR2 FQGTGA. J gave up 6 bases and V 1 base, and 10 bases lay outside the gene matches. Healthy bone marrow donors formed the donor group. The data belong to a study of cytomegalovirus exposure and HLA in healthy donors. Study information: There were 100 million to 120 million unique TCR beta sequences, drawn from roughly 200 million T cells, in an earlier analysis.

Primers included in the PCR were 60 Vbeta and 13 Jbeta primers. The method was immunoSEQ multiplex PCR; TCRdb's version includes in-frame clones alone and lacks a portion of them. The sample has over 150,000 clones, roughly three quarters seen once. The genes are TRBV7-3 and TRBJ2-7, with 9 nucleotides matching TRBD1. Input material: PBMCs. The TCR sequence derives from a man aged 25 to 45 in good health and CMV-seropositive. The CDR3 nucleotides are TGTGCCAGCAGCTTAATTCCGGGACAGGGAGTTGCCGAGCAGTACTTC. It is translated as CASSLIPGQGVAEQYF.